Detailed here is one T cell receptor beta chain. The antigen is not known. The data were taken from a study of shared clonotypes between healthy human individuals. Overall study context: CD4 naive and CD4 memory each took three plates per donor, while CD8 naive took two and CD8 memory one. Study-wide findings and caveats: Relative to clonotypes present in all four donors, those not shared had lower generation probabilities.

In the authors' workflow: Filtering of immunoSEQ junctional sequences could not match full-length read filtering. Using immunoSEQ multiplex PCR, the repertoire was profiled, and TCRdb retains in-frame clones only, with some absent. V, J and clone size are those of that table, while D and trimming were read from the DNA. The sample lists around 1,100,000 clones, approximately 80% occurring once. Trimming cost V 7 bases and J 9 bases, with 16 bases left between them. The CDR3 is made up of 11 amino acids. Germline V gives CDR1 DFQATT, CDR2 SNEGSKA (reference sequence). The specimen was memory CD4+ T cells from PBMCs. The subset denotes: CD45RA-negative fraction. This clonotype was obtained from a man between 18 and 35 years old in good health. Some clones in this sample may be carry-over from other donors' samples. The rearrangement links TRBV20-1 to TRBJ2-7; D perhaps matches TRBD1 (6 bases). Here the CDR3 DNA reads TGCAGTGAGAAGGGGGACCGCGGGCAGTACTTC. Amino acids: CSEKGDRGQYF.